Sequencing of this TCR beta chain was carried out in a study of blood T cells in healthy people across ages. Whole-study findings and limits: Diversity of TCR beta correlated strongly with naive T cell percentage.

Each sample yielded at least 5.5 micrograms of PBMC total RNA. This clonotype was picked up a small number of times. The antigen is undetermined. This CDR3 has 13 amino acids. CDR1 and CDR2 from the germline V gene are DFQATT and SNEGSKA (reference sequence). Trimming removed 7 bases from V and 4 bases from J; junction bases left unmatched: 10. A J-beta primer mix and a sample-barcoded 5' primer were used in a second PCR of about 7 to 11 cycles. All cDNA molecules were each tagged by a template-switch adaptor with 12 random nucleotides. TCRdb processed the 5' RACE reads anew with MiXCR; each CDR3 protein has one entry. Seen here are approximately 800,000 distinct CDR3 sequences, 36% observed once, and the top ten hold 10% to 15%.

The specimen sequenced was blood. The chain is built from TRBV20-1 and TRBJ2-7; 7 positions agree with TRBD1. The TCR sequence derives from a man aged 18 to 30 in good health. The CDR3 bases are TGCAGTGTCTCCCGGGACAGAGGATACGAGCAGTACTTC. Amino acid sequence: CSVSRDRGYEQYF.